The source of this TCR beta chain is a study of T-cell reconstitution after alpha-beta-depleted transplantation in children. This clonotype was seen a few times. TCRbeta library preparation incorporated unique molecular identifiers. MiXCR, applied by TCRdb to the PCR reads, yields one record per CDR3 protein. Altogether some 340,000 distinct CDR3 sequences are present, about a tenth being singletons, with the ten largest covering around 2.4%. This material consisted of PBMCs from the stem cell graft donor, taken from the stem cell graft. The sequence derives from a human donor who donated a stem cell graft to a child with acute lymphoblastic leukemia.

CDR3 loop: CASSYDRKNYGYTF. The CDR3 DNA reads as TGTGCCAGCAGTTACGACAGGAAGAACTATGGCTACACCTTC. The chain couples TRBV6-2 or TRBV6-3 to TRBJ1-2; TRBD1 might be the D (6 bases). Germline loops: CDR1 MNHEY, CDR2 SVGEGT. This CDR3 comprises 14 residues. V was cut by 2 bases and J by 2 bases, with 9 bases left in between.